This entry features one T cell receptor (beta chain) sequence. The data belong to a study of blood T cell repertoires in COVID-19. Repertoires were generated with immunoSEQ multiplex PCR, while TCRdb's copy carries only in-frame clones and drops some. The sample holds 120,000 to 150,000 clones; about 85% are singletons and the top ten take roughly 6.4%. This CDR3 region has 16 residues. CDR1 MNHEY and CDR2 SMNVEV come from the germline V gene (reference sequence). V was pared by 5 bases and J by 5 bases, with 22 bases between. The receptor was isolated from a woman in her thirties or forties who had recovered from COVID-19. V and J are TRBV27 and TRBJ2-7, with D perhaps TRBD2 (5 bases). Source material: PBMCs or T cells enriched from blood (not recorded which). This CDR3 reads CASSQRGSALTHEQYF. The CDR3 DNA sequence: TGTGCCAGCAGTCAACGAGGTAGCGCTCTTACCCACGAGCAGTACTTC.